This entry lists 26 T cell receptor beta chains sequenced from one sample in a study of blood T cell repertoires in COVID-19. Some clones are missing from TCRdb's copy, which holds only in-frame ones; the method was immunoSEQ multiplex PCR. The sample holds around 150,000 clones, around 83% seen once. Input material: peripheral blood. These receptors originate from a man aged 40-49 years with acute or convalescent COVID-19.

The chain combines TRBV28 with TRBJ2-1, with 7 bases lining up with TRBD2. The CDR3 loop spans 17 amino acids. Germline CDR1 is MDHEN and CDR2 is SYDVKM. Unmatched junction bases numbered 11, after V lost 6 bases and J lost 0 bases. The CDR3 DNA follows: TGTGCCAGCAGCCGCCGGCAGCGGACTAGCTCCTACAATGAGCAGTTCTTC. It encodes CASSRRQRTSSYNEQFF.

The V and J genes are TRBV28 and TRBJ1-1; perhaps TRBD1 as D (5 bases). V lost 2 bases, J lost 5 bases, and 6 bases lay in between. Germline V CDR1 and CDR2: MDHEN, SYDVKM. The CDR3 has 12 residues. CDR3 amino acids: CASSLGATEAFF. CDR3 sequence (DNA): TGTGCCAGCAGTTTAGGGGCGACTGAAGCTTTCTTT.

This chain uses TRBV5-1 with TRBJ1-1; the D is unclear. The CDR3 runs to 13 residues. With 4 bases removed from V and 1 base from J, the gap between germline ends came to 8 bases. Looked up from germline, CDR1 is SGHRS and CDR2 is YFSETQ. CDR3 in DNA: TGCGCCAGCAGCGATCGGAGGAACACTGAAGCTTTCTTT. It specifies CASSDRRNTEAFF. The whole variable domain, filled in from reference TRBV5-1 and TRBJ1-1, reads KAGVTQTPRYLIKTRGQQVTLSCSPISGHRSVSWYQQTPGQGLQFLFEYFSETQRNKGNFPGRFSGRQFSNSRSEMNVSTLELGDSALYLCASSDRRNTEAFFGQGTRLTVV.

The chain joins TRBV18 to TRBJ1-2, with D hard to call. Germline V gene data show CDR1 as KGHSH and CDR2 as LQKENI. Between the trimmed V and J ends, which lost 5 bases and 4 bases, there was a span of 11 bases. This CDR3 contains 13 residues. CDR3 sequence reads: CASSAGTIYGYTF. For the CDR3, the DNA is TGTGCCAGCTCAGCCGGAACTATCTATGGCTACACCTTC.

The chain links TRBV6-6 to TRBJ1-1; no clear D. This CDR3 spans 11 amino acids. Germline CDR1 is MNHNY and CDR2 is SVGAGI (reference sequence). Trimming took off 7 bases at V and 1 base at J, with 4 bases between the two ends. The DNA for the CDR3 is TGTGCCAGCACGAGGAACACTGAAGCTTTCTTT. Translation: CASTRNTEAFF.

The V and J genes are TRBV30 and TRBJ1-3; 10 bases match TRBD1. This CDR3 is 15 amino acids long. Germline CDR1 and CDR2: GTSNPN and SVGIG (reference sequence). V shed 2 bases and J 2 bases; nucleotides not matched to a gene: 3. The CDR3 nucleotides are TGTGCCTGGAGTCCCGGGACAGGGGCTGGAAACACCATATATTTT. Translating gives CAWSPGTGAGNTIYF.

The chain links TRBV3-1 (or the pseudogene TRBV3-2) to TRBJ2-7, with 10 nucleotides matching TRBD1. The germline V gene has CDR1 LGHDT and CDR2 YNNKEL (reference sequence). V lost 4 bases, J lost 4 bases, and 7 bases stayed unmatched. The CDR3 has 15 residues. CDR3 sequence (DNA): TGTGCCAGCAGCCTCCGGACAGGGGGTGGTTACGAGCAGTACTTC. Translation gives CASSLRTGGGYEQYF.

The DNA for the CDR3 is TGTGCCAGCAGCCTCACTCGCCACACTGAAGCTTTCTTT. Protein product: CASSLTRHTEAFF. The chain uses TRBV6-7 and TRBJ1-1; D not certain. TRBV6-7 is an open reading frame, and its role is uncertain. This CDR3 spans 13 amino acids. V was shortened by 6 bases and J by 3 bases, with 11 bases between the two germline ends.

Notes on this clone: The same CDR3 can be traced to other DNA sequences in this sample. The CDR3 region has the DNA TGCGCCAGCAGCTTGGTAGCACAGAACACTGAAGCTTTCTTT. Its translation: CASSLVAQNTEAFF. This chain connects TRBV5-1 to TRBJ1-1; D remains unclear. This CDR3 is 14 amino acids long. Germline-derived CDR1 and CDR2 are SGHRS and YFSETQ. Trimming took 0 bases from V and 1 from J, leaving 7 bases between them.

This clone is a singleton in its sample. This sequence joins TRBV5-5 and TRBJ2-1; 10 bases align to TRBD2. The CDR3 consists of 15 residues. The junction had 8 bases not matched to a gene; V was cut back by 4 bases and J by 7 bases. Per the germline V gene, CDR1 is SGHKS and CDR2 is YYEKEE (reference sequence). CDR3 loop: CASSLSGGARNEQFF. For the CDR3, the DNA is TGTGCCAGCAGCCTAAGCGGGGGGGCTCGAAATGAGCAGTTCTTC. The entire variable domain, with the rest obtained from reference TRBV5-5 and TRBJ2-1, is as follows: DAGVTQSPTHLIKTRGQQVTLRCSPISGHKSVSWYQQVLGQGPQFIFQYYEKEERGRGNFPDRFSARQFPNYSSELNVNALLLGDSALYLCASSLSGGARNEQFFGPGTRLTVL.

V and J are TRBV5-5 and TRBJ1-1; 7 nucleotides agree with TRBD1. The germline gives CDR1 SGHKS, CDR2 YYEKEE (reference sequence). The CDR3 is 15 amino acids. After removal of 3 bases from V and 3 bases from J, the junction contained 8 bases not matched to a gene. The CDR3 loop reads CASSYGQAVDTEAFF. The CDR3 nucleotides are TGTGCCAGCAGCTATGGACAGGCTGTCGACACTGAAGCTTTCTTT.

This chain links TRBV4-3 with TRBJ1-4, with TRBD1 identical over 7 bases. Germline V gene lookup returns CDR1 LGHNA and CDR2 YSLEER. The CDR3 has 17 amino acids. V shed 4 bases and J 3 bases; nucleotides not matched to a gene: 11. The CDR3 coding sequence is TGCGCCAGCAGCCCACAGGACAAGGGACAGCCTAATGAAAAACTGTTTTTT. Encoded protein: CASSPQDKGQPNEKLFF.

V is TRBV29-1 and J is TRBJ1-1; D gene unclear. CDR1 is SQVTM and CDR2 is ANQGSEA in the germline V gene. This CDR3 has 13 amino acids. Between the trimmed V and J ends, which lost 4 bases and 3 bases, there was a span of 12 bases. Here the CDR3 reads CSVGGRRDTEAFF. The CDR3 bases are TGCAGCGTTGGGGGTCGGCGGGACACTGAAGCTTTCTTT.

The genes are TRBV5-6 and TRBJ2-5; perhaps TRBD2 as D (6 bases). The germline V gene encodes CDR1 SGHDT and CDR2 YYEEEE. The CDR3 is 15 residues long. Trimming removed 4 bases from V and 4 bases from J, with 17 bases in between. The CDR3 DNA follows: TGTGCCAGCAGCGCCTGGCTAGTGGGAGGAGAGACCCAGTACTTC. It codes for CASSAWLVGGETQYF.

CDR3 sequence (DNA): TGTGCCAGCAGTCAACAGGGCTCGAACACTGAAGCTTTCTTT. Translation gives CASSQQGSNTEAFF. The chain links TRBV11-2 to TRBJ1-1; weak D call: TRBD1 (6 bases). V was shortened by 6 bases and J by 1 base, with 12 bases between the two germline ends. The CDR3 runs 14 residues. CDR1 SGHAT and CDR2 FQNNGV come from the germline V gene.

This chain joins TRBV3-1 (or the pseudogene TRBV3-2) and TRBJ1-2; D possibly corresponds to TRBD1 (6 bases). From germline, CDR1 is LGHDT and CDR2 YNNKEL (reference sequence). The CDR3 runs to 16 residues. V lost 1 base and J lost 3, with 15 bases in between. The CDR3: CASSQAKDRSYYGYTF. The CDR3, as DNA: TGTGCCAGCAGCCAAGCTAAGGACAGATCTTACTATGGCTACACCTTC.

This CDR3 is CASSQDRAGGGAQYF. The CDR3 DNA follows: TGTGCCAGCAGCCAAGACCGAGCGGGGGGCGGGGCCCAGTACTTC. This rearrangement joins TRBV4-2 to TRBJ2-5; 9 positions agree with TRBD2. The germline V gene encodes CDR1 LGHNA and CDR2 YNFKEQ. CDR3 size: 15 residues. V gave up 0 bases and J gave up 9 bases; unmatched junction bases: 8.

The V and J genes are TRBV27 and TRBJ2-1; 7 bases are shared with TRBD2. J was trimmed by 9 bases and V by 3 bases; bases with no gene match: 5. CDR1 MNHEY and CDR2 SMNVEV come from the germline V gene (reference sequence). This CDR3 has 13 amino acids. The CDR3 nucleotides read TGTGCCAGCAGTTTTTCGGCGGGGGTTGAGCAGTTCTTC. Amino acid sequence: CASSFSAGVEQFF.

The chain combines TRBV6-6 with TRBJ2-3, with 7 nucleotides matching TRBD1. The CDR3 totals 15 residues. Germline loops: CDR1 MNHNY, CDR2 SVGAGI (reference sequence). V lost 6 bases, J lost 0 bases, and 6 bases stayed unmatched. CDR3 bases: TGTGCCAGCAGGGGACAGAAAACTAGCACAGATACGCAGTATTTT. Protein: CASRGQKTSTDTQYF.

The rearrangement joins TRBV14 to TRBJ2-3; 10 bases are shared with TRBD2. CDR1 and CDR2 from the germline V gene are SGHDN and FVKESK. This CDR3 has 16 amino acids. Trimming removed 1 base from V and 2 bases from J; junction bases left unmatched: 3. The CDR3 DNA sequence: TGTGCCAGCAGCCAAGTTAGCGGGGGGTTCACAGATACGCAGTATTTT. Protein sequence: CASSQVSGGFTDTQYF. The whole variable domain, remainder taken from reference TRBV14 and TRBJ2-3, is EAGVTQFPSHSVIEKGQTVTLRCDPISGHDNLYWYRRVMGKEIKFLLHFVKESKQDESGMPNNRFLAERTGGTYSTLKVQPAELEDSGVYFCASSQVSGGFTDTQYFGPGTRLTVL.

The chain is built from TRBV30 and TRBJ1-4; D unclear. Trimming stripped 1 base from V and 8 bases from J, with 11 bases between. Germline V lookup: CDR1 GTSNPN, CDR2 SVGIG (reference sequence). The CDR3 totals 13 residues. The CDR3 spells CAWSERVKEKLFF. The CDR3 DNA is TGTGCCTGGAGTGAGAGGGTAAAGGAAAAACTGTTTTTT.

The chain joins TRBV7-3 to TRBJ2-7; the match to TRBD1 covers 10 bases. The junction had 3 bases not matched to a gene; V was cut back by 4 bases and J by 6 bases. CDR1 SGHTA and CDR2 FQGTGA come from the germline V gene. This CDR3 is built from 13 residues. The CDR3 region is CASSSGTGAEQYF. CDR3 coding DNA: TGTGCCAGCAGCTCCGGGACAGGGGCCGAGCAGTACTTC.

This chain uses TRBV20-1 with TRBJ2-1, with TRBD2 as a possible D gene (6 bases). This CDR3 has 9 residues. Germline-derived CDR1 and CDR2 are DFQATT and SNEGSKA (reference sequence). DNA of the CDR3: TGCAGCCGCTCGGGGGTGCAGTTCTTC. Translating gives CSRSGVQFF.

The count of this clone is one. This chain uses TRBV9 with TRBJ1-4; unclear D gene. Germline V gene lookup returns CDR1 SGDLS and CDR2 YYNGEE. V dropped 0 bases and J dropped 5 bases, with 5 bases sitting between them. This CDR3 region has 13 residues. CDR3 residues: CASSVDVNEKLFF. DNA for the CDR3: TGTGCCAGCAGCGTAGATGTAAATGAAAAACTGTTTTTT.

V gene TRBV9 combines with J gene TRBJ2-3; a possible D gene is TRBD1 (6 bases). With 0 bases removed from V and 11 bases from J, the gap between germline ends came to 10 bases. Germline V lookup: CDR1 SGDLS, CDR2 YYNGEE. This CDR3 region has 12 residues. The CDR3 protein is CASSVEQGGQYF. CDR3 DNA sequence: TGTGCCAGCAGCGTAGAACAGGGCGGGCAGTATTTT.

The chain combines TRBV11-2 with TRBJ2-7; 8 bases line up with TRBD1. CDR1 is SGHAT, CDR2 FQNNGV, per germline. The CDR3 contains 16 residues. The V gene end was trimmed by 0 bases and the J gene end by 4 bases; junction bases not matched to a gene: 8. In DNA form, the CDR3 reads TGTGCCAGCAGCTTAGAACTGACAGGGGCACTTTACGAGCAGTACTTC. This sequence encodes CASSLELTGALYEQYF. Together with reference TRBV11-2 and TRBJ2-7, the CDR3 gives the full variable domain: EAGVAQSPRYKIIEKRQSVAFWCNPISGHATLYWYQQILGQGPKLLIQFQNNGVVDDSQLPKDRFSAERLKGVDSTLKIQPAKLEDSAVYLCASSLELTGALYEQYFGPGTRLTVT.